This TCR beta chain originates from a study of regulatory and conventional T cells in RAG deficiency. Remarks on this clone: Its specificity is not known. This same CDR3 is encoded by further DNA sequences in the sample.

Study results and limitations: In Omenn syndrome, Treg and Tconv repertoires overlapped >90%. Compared with controls, unique Treg TCR beta sequences dropped approximately 100-fold in Omenn syndrome and CID/AS. RAG-deficient patients showed markedly lower Shannon entropy and higher Simpson indices than control T-cell subsets.

Sequenced by immunoSEQ multiplex PCR; TCRdb stores in-frame clones only, minus some. The sample has 30,000 to 40,000 clones, 75% to 90% seen once. From germline, CDR1 is SGHVS and CDR2 FNYEAQ. Trimming shortened V by 7 bases and J by 5 bases, and 17 bases separated the two germline ends. This CDR3 contains 14 residues. The same data also contributed to another study, on regulatory T cells. That source reports: Primers: 52 TRBV forward and 13 TRBJ reverse.

The chain employs TRBV7-6 and TRBJ2-5; the D gene is possibly TRBD2 (6 bases). The TCR comes from a human donor in good health. Sequencing was done on a sample of CD8+ T cells sorted from blood. CDR3 protein: CASTLYGAGETQYF. As DNA, the CDR3 is TGTGCCAGCACCCTCTACGGGGCGGGGGAGACCCAGTACTTC.